The rows below give T cell receptor beta chains drawn from one sample of a study of blood T cell repertoires in COVID-19. Only in-frame clones appear in the TCRdb table, and some are missing; sequencing was by immunoSEQ multiplex PCR. This table holds about 170,000 clones, roughly 80% found once. Sequencing was performed on peripheral blood. The receptors here all came from a human donor with acute or convalescent COVID-19. The donor label of this sample is uncertain. CDR3s include the opening cysteine and the closing phenylalanine or tryptophan. The order of the fields is D gene, V gene, J gene, clone size, CDR3 protein, CDR3 DNA. The D gene is left open where the match is weak. Clone size is given for some rows only: seen once, a few or many times, or a class if the clone is expanded.

d_gene: -; v_gene: TRBV6-1; j_gene: TRBJ1-5; abundance: few; CDR3aa: CASSATVFNQPQHF; CDR3nt: TGTGCCAGCAGTGCGACAGTTTTCAATCAGCCCCAGCATTTT
d_gene: -; v_gene: TRBV11-2; j_gene: TRBJ1-1; abundance: -; CDR3aa: CASSLDPGRGTEAFF; CDR3nt: TGTGCCAGCAGCTTAGACCCAGGGAGGGGCACTGAAGCTTTCTTT
d_gene: -; v_gene: TRBV5-1; j_gene: TRBJ1-5; abundance: -; CDR3aa: CASSYGLNQPQHF; CDR3nt: TGCGCCAGCAGCTACGGACTGAATCAGCCCCAGCATTTT
d_gene: TRBD1; v_gene: TRBV23-1; j_gene: TRBJ1-2; abundance: -; CDR3aa: CASSRTTGTGYGYTF; CDR3nt: TGCGCCAGCAGTCGCACGACTGGGACAGGCTATGGCTACACCTTC
d_gene: TRBD2; v_gene: TRBV27; j_gene: TRBJ2-1; abundance: -; CDR3aa: CASSPLAGTSYNEQFF; CDR3nt: TGTGCCAGCAGTCCTCTAGCGGGAACCTCCTACAATGAGCAGTTCTTC
d_gene: -; v_gene: TRBV12-3/TRBV12-4; j_gene: TRBJ1-6; abundance: -; CDR3aa: CASRGRGPSPLHF; CDR3nt: TGTGCCAGCAGGGGCCGGGGTCCTTCACCCCTCCACTTT
d_gene: TRBD2; v_gene: TRBV7-3; j_gene: TRBJ2-1; abundance: -; CDR3aa: CASSLSRTSGGASEQFF; CDR3nt: TGTGCCAGCAGCTTAAGTAGGACTAGCGGGGGGGCAAGTGAGCAGTTCTTC
d_gene: -; v_gene: TRBV9; j_gene: TRBJ2-7; abundance: -; CDR3aa: CASSVDTWTGAYEQYF; CDR3nt: TGTGCCAGCAGCGTAGACACCTGGACGGGGGCCTACGAGCAGTACTTC
d_gene: -; v_gene: TRBV30; j_gene: TRBJ1-1; abundance: -; CDR3aa: CAWSDSMNTEAFF; CDR3nt: TGTGCCTGGAGTGACAGCATGAACACTGAAGCTTTCTTT
d_gene: -; v_gene: TRBV29-1; j_gene: TRBJ2-2; abundance: -; CDR3aa: CSANGRGRDTGELFF; CDR3nt: TGCAGCGCCAATGGAAGGGGCAGGGACACCGGGGAGCTGTTTTTT
d_gene: -; v_gene: TRBV30; j_gene: TRBJ1-4; abundance: -; CDR3aa: CAWNPHRGEKLFF; CDR3nt: TGTGCCTGGAACCCGCACCGGGGTGAAAAACTGTTTTTT
d_gene: TRBD1; v_gene: TRBV7-8; j_gene: TRBJ2-7; abundance: -; CDR3aa: CASSGTGGDEQYF; CDR3nt: TGTGCCAGCAGCGGGACAGGGGGAGACGAGCAGTACTTC
d_gene: -; v_gene: TRBV2; j_gene: TRBJ1-4; abundance: -; CDR3aa: CASSEAPGQGQTNEKLFF; CDR3nt: TGTGCCAGCAGTGAAGCGCCCGGGCAGGGACAAACTAATGAAAAACTGTTTTTT
d_gene: -; v_gene: TRBV25-1; j_gene: TRBJ1-4; abundance: -; CDR3aa: CASSESEGAGEKLFF; CDR3nt: TGTGCCAGCAGTGAATCGGAGGGAGCGGGCGAAAAACTGTTTTTT
d_gene: -; v_gene: TRBV18; j_gene: TRBJ2-3; abundance: -; CDR3aa: CASSPGAGNTDTQYF; CDR3nt: TGTGCCAGCTCACCGGGGGCAGGGAACACAGATACGCAGTATTTT
d_gene: -; v_gene: TRBV27; j_gene: TRBJ2-7; abundance: few; CDR3aa: CASGSRGGNTYEQYF; CDR3nt: TGTGCCAGCGGCTCTCGGGGCGGGAACACCTACGAGCAGTACTTC
d_gene: TRBD1; v_gene: TRBV5-1; j_gene: TRBJ2-6; abundance: -; CDR3aa: CASSEPLRQGNTQPGANVLTF; CDR3nt: TGCGCCAGCAGTGAGCCCCTCCGACAGGGAAACACTCAGCCCGGGGCCAACGTCCTGACTTTC
d_gene: -; v_gene: TRBV14; j_gene: TRBJ2-1; abundance: -; CDR3aa: CASRLSSYNEQFF; CDR3nt: TGTGCCAGCAGGCTTAGCTCCTACAATGAGCAGTTCTTC
d_gene: -; v_gene: TRBV27; j_gene: TRBJ2-2; abundance: -; CDR3aa: CASSRTYDTGELFF; CDR3nt: TGTGCCAGCAGTAGGACATACGACACCGGGGAGCTGTTTTTT
d_gene: -; v_gene: TRBV25-1; j_gene: TRBJ1-2; abundance: -; CDR3aa: CASSEWGRGAGGYTF; CDR3nt: TGTGCCAGCAGTGAATGGGGCAGGGGCGCTGGTGGCTACACCTTC
d_gene: TRBD2; v_gene: TRBV9; j_gene: TRBJ2-5; abundance: -; CDR3aa: CASSSDPGTSGESETQYF; CDR3nt: TGTGCCAGCAGCTCCGACCCCGGGACTAGCGGGGAGTCGGAGACCCAGTACTTC
d_gene: -; v_gene: TRBV12-3/TRBV12-4; j_gene: TRBJ1-1; abundance: -; CDR3aa: CASSFSDWGFFF; CDR3nt: TGTGCCAGCAGTTTCTCGGACTGGGGTTTTTTCTTT
d_gene: -; v_gene: TRBV6-1; j_gene: TRBJ1-2; abundance: -; CDR3aa: CASSEGGGRNYGYTF; CDR3nt: TGTGCCAGCAGTGAAGGGGGGGGCAGGAACTATGGCTACACCTTC
d_gene: TRBD1; v_gene: TRBV5-1; j_gene: TRBJ2-7; abundance: -; CDR3aa: CASSHGQGDVYEQYF; CDR3nt: TGCGCCAGCAGCCACGGACAGGGTGATGTATACGAGCAGTACTTC
d_gene: TRBD2; v_gene: TRBV7-2; j_gene: TRBJ2-7; abundance: -; CDR3aa: CASSVIKAGGYEQYF; CDR3nt: TGTGCCAGCAGCGTAATAAAAGCGGGAGGTTACGAGCAGTACTTC
d_gene: -; v_gene: TRBV9; j_gene: TRBJ2-3; abundance: -; CDR3aa: CASSVGTSGIDTQYF; CDR3nt: TGTGCCAGCAGCGTCGGGACTTCCGGAATAGATACGCAGTATTTT
d_gene: TRBD1; v_gene: TRBV7-9; j_gene: TRBJ1-1; abundance: -; CDR3aa: CASSLDGRGVTEAFF; CDR3nt: TGTGCCAGCAGCTTAGATGGCAGGGGGGTGACTGAAGCTTTCTTT
d_gene: -; v_gene: TRBV2; j_gene: TRBJ2-7; abundance: -; CDR3aa: CASSGQSYEQYF; CDR3nt: TGTGCCAGCAGTGGGCAGTCCTACGAGCAGTACTTC
d_gene: TRBD1; v_gene: TRBV7-2; j_gene: TRBJ2-5; abundance: -; CDR3aa: CASRQASGGWETQYF; CDR3nt: TGTGCCAGCAGACAAGCTTCAGGGGGCTGGGAGACCCAGTACTTC
d_gene: -; v_gene: TRBV19; j_gene: TRBJ1-6; abundance: -; CDR3aa: CASREQISYNSPLHF; CDR3nt: TGTGCCAGTAGGGAACAGATCTCCTATAATTCACCCCTCCACTTT
d_gene: -; v_gene: TRBV11-3; j_gene: TRBJ2-3; abundance: -; CDR3aa: CASSPGPAGDTQYF; CDR3nt: TGTGCCAGCAGCCCCGGTCCCGCAGGAGATACGCAGTATTTT
d_gene: -; v_gene: TRBV18; j_gene: TRBJ1-1; abundance: -; CDR3aa: CATSIELNTEAFF; CDR3nt: TGTGCCACTTCCATAGAGTTGAACACTGAAGCTTTCTTT
d_gene: -; v_gene: TRBV7-2; j_gene: TRBJ2-3; abundance: -; CDR3aa: CASSFGSRTDTQYF; CDR3nt: TGTGCCAGCAGCTTTGGTTCCAGGACAGATACGCAGTATTTT
d_gene: -; v_gene: TRBV5-1; j_gene: TRBJ1-1; abundance: -; CDR3aa: CASSLVGESDAEAFF; CDR3nt: TGCGCCAGCAGCTTGGTTGGGGAGAGCGACGCTGAAGCTTTCTTT
d_gene: -; v_gene: TRBV12-3/TRBV12-4; j_gene: TRBJ1-2; abundance: -; CDR3aa: CASSLRGSGYTF; CDR3nt: TGTGCCAGCAGTCTCAGGGGATCTGGCTACACCTTC
d_gene: -; v_gene: TRBV6-5; j_gene: TRBJ2-7; abundance: -; CDR3aa: CASTIQESSYEQYF; CDR3nt: TGTGCCAGCACCATACAGGAGAGCTCCTACGAGCAGTACTTC
d_gene: TRBD1; v_gene: TRBV29-1; j_gene: TRBJ2-5; abundance: -; CDR3aa: CSVGDRGATQYF; CDR3nt: TGCAGCGTGGGGGACAGGGGAGCGACCCAGTACTTC
d_gene: TRBD1; v_gene: TRBV5-6; j_gene: TRBJ1-3; abundance: -; CDR3aa: CASSLTGGVGNTIYF; CDR3nt: TGTGCCAGCAGCTTGACAGGGGGCGTTGGAAACACCATATATTTT
d_gene: TRBD1; v_gene: TRBV18; j_gene: TRBJ2-3; abundance: -; CDR3aa: CASSLPGQGSDTQYF; CDR3nt: TGTGCCAGCTCACTCCCGGGACAGGGTTCAGATACGCAGTATTTT
d_gene: -; v_gene: TRBV7-9; j_gene: TRBJ2-7; abundance: -; CDR3aa: CASSSTAPSSYEQYF; CDR3nt: TGTGCCAGCAGCTCGACAGCCCCTAGCTCCTACGAGCAGTACTTC
d_gene: -; v_gene: TRBV6-5; j_gene: TRBJ1-1; abundance: -; CDR3aa: CASSFSGVEAFF; CDR3nt: TGTGCCAGCAGTTTCTCAGGGGTTGAAGCTTTCTTT
d_gene: -; v_gene: TRBV30; j_gene: TRBJ1-3; abundance: -; CDR3aa: CAWRETGRSGNTIYF; CDR3nt: TGTGCCTGGAGGGAAACAGGGCGCTCTGGAAACACCATATATTTT
d_gene: TRBD1; v_gene: TRBV10-1; j_gene: TRBJ1-1; abundance: -; CDR3aa: CASSQGADTEAFF; CDR3nt: TGCGCCAGCAGCCAGGGGGCAGACACTGAAGCTTTCTTT
d_gene: TRBD1; v_gene: TRBV7-3; j_gene: TRBJ2-2; abundance: -; CDR3aa: CASSPDRAGELFF; CDR3nt: TGTGCCAGCAGTCCGGACAGGGCCGGGGAGCTGTTTTTT
d_gene: -; v_gene: TRBV5-1; j_gene: TRBJ2-3; abundance: -; CDR3aa: CASSLEGGPADTQYF; CDR3nt: TGCGCCAGCAGCTTGGAGGGGGGGCCAGCAGATACGCAGTATTTT
d_gene: -; v_gene: TRBV9; j_gene: TRBJ1-6; abundance: -; CDR3aa: CASSVVRDNSPLHF; CDR3nt: TGTGCCAGCAGCGTAGTACGGGATAATTCACCCCTCCACTTT
d_gene: TRBD2; v_gene: TRBV27; j_gene: TRBJ2-7; abundance: -; CDR3aa: CASSFSGGPYEQYF; CDR3nt: TGTGCCAGCAGTTTCAGCGGGGGACCTTACGAGCAGTACTTC
d_gene: -; v_gene: TRBV5-1; j_gene: TRBJ2-1; abundance: few; CDR3aa: CASSLALANEQFF; CDR3nt: TGCGCCAGCAGCTTGGCACTAGCCAATGAGCAGTTCTTC
d_gene: -; v_gene: TRBV2; j_gene: TRBJ2-7; abundance: -; CDR3aa: CASSEPTGDYEQYF; CDR3nt: TGTGCCAGCAGTGAACCGACAGGAGACTACGAGCAGTACTTC
d_gene: TRBD1; v_gene: TRBV7-3; j_gene: TRBJ1-6; abundance: -; CDR3aa: CASSAGTQGISPLHF; CDR3nt: TGTGCCAGCAGCGCAGGAACACAGGGGATTTCACCCCTCCACTTT
d_gene: TRBD2; v_gene: TRBV27; j_gene: TRBJ2-3; abundance: -; CDR3aa: CASSILLAGGPDTQYF; CDR3nt: TGTGCCAGCAGTATCCTACTAGCGGGGGGGCCGGATACGCAGTATTTT
d_gene: TRBD2; v_gene: TRBV5-1; j_gene: TRBJ2-2; abundance: -; CDR3aa: CASSPDGRDTGELFF; CDR3nt: TGCGCCAGCAGCCCCGACGGGAGGGACACCGGGGAGCTGTTTTTT
d_gene: TRBD2; v_gene: TRBV7-3; j_gene: TRBJ2-2; abundance: -; CDR3aa: CASSLAGGNTGELFF; CDR3nt: TGTGCCAGCAGCTTAGCGGGAGGGAACACCGGGGAGCTGTTTTTT
d_gene: TRBD2; v_gene: TRBV5-1; j_gene: TRBJ2-1; abundance: -; CDR3aa: CASRLDGGASYNEQFF; CDR3nt: TGCGCCAGCAGACTGGACGGGGGGGCCTCCTACAATGAGCAGTTCTTC
d_gene: TRBD2; v_gene: TRBV19; j_gene: TRBJ2-7; abundance: -; CDR3aa: CATRGLAGYEQYF; CDR3nt: TGTGCCACCCGAGGACTAGCGGGCTACGAGCAGTACTTC
d_gene: TRBD2; v_gene: TRBV11-2; j_gene: TRBJ2-1; abundance: -; CDR3aa: CASRLLSGGSRNEQFF; CDR3nt: TGTGCCAGCAGGCTACTCTCCGGGGGGAGTAGGAATGAGCAGTTCTTC
d_gene: -; v_gene: TRBV2; j_gene: TRBJ2-7; abundance: medium-sized; CDR3aa: CASSGAAYEQYF; CDR3nt: TGTGCCAGCAGTGGGGCAGCCTACGAGCAGTACTTC
d_gene: -; v_gene: TRBV12-3/TRBV12-4; j_gene: TRBJ1-5; abundance: -; CDR3aa: CASSRSNQPQHF; CDR3nt: TGTGCCAGCAGCCGTAGCAATCAGCCCCAGCATTTT
d_gene: -; v_gene: TRBV5-1; j_gene: TRBJ1-1; abundance: -; CDR3aa: CASSVTGNTEAFF; CDR3nt: TGCGCCAGCAGCGTAACAGGGAACACTGAAGCTTTCTTT
d_gene: -; v_gene: TRBV28; j_gene: TRBJ2-7; abundance: -; CDR3aa: CASSPSASSYEQYF; CDR3nt: TGTGCCAGCAGTCCTAGCGCCAGCTCCTACGAGCAGTACTTC